This section outlines one T cell receptor (beta chain) sequence together with its context. This clone was detected ten times or more. Its antigen remains undetermined. No per-base quality is available; no much larger clone lies one base away. No patient had received any treatment before thyroid surgery. Using T-cell receptor beta sequencing, the study looked back at clinical samples from patients collected from the early 2010s to the late 2010s. The library was produced with PCR. The data were produced on an Illumina HiSeq 4000. High-throughput sequencing was used to profile the TCR beta-chain CDR3 region of every patient. On the study's bioinformatics: Drawing on CDR3 differences between clinicopathological groups, the researchers built a classifier meant to tell apart patients with distant-metastatic papillary thyroid cancer. The Shannon index was used to assess repertoire diversity, and the Morisita-Horn index was used to assess tumor-blood repertoire similarity. Starting from the raw public reads, TCRdb applied fastp trimming at Q25, assembled clones with MiXCR and retained in-frame beta chains. These V and J calls originate from TCRdb's pipeline instead of the authors' own analysis. In all, the sample holds 15,000 or so clones, and 25% to 30% of those were seen once. Roughly 12% of the sample belongs to the ten largest clones.

Trimming accounts for 6 bases at V and 5 bases at J, while the number of junction bases matched to no gene is 8. Based on the germline V gene (reference sequence), the CDR1 and CDR2 sequences are SEHNR and FQNEAQ. The CDR3 has 15 amino acids, counting the end cysteine and phenylalanine. Only CDR3 DNA remains: 45 bases, in frame from the first base. This sample was included in a study of metastatic and nonmetastatic thyroid tumors (dated by TCRdb to 2020 to 2022). With regard to the full study: Repertoires were compared across peripheral blood and tumor or nodule tissue samples from malignant and benign thyroid patients. The paper as a whole reports these results and caveats: TCR beta diversity was reported as significantly higher in malignant tumors than in benign nodules, in both blood and tumor samples.

Sequenced: tumor tissue. The rearrangement combines TRBV7-9 with TRBJ2-1; TRBD1 matches 9 bases in the middle. This receptor was taken from a male donor with papillary thyroid cancer or a benign thyroid nodule (not recorded which). Some clones in this sample may be carry-over from other donors' samples. The CDR3 region has the sequence CASSSGQGWDNEQFF. The DNA is as follows: TGTGCCAGCAGTTCCGGACAGGGGTGGGACAATGAGCAGTTCTTC.